The 27 T cell receptor beta chains given below trace back to one sample, sequenced in a study of low-dose radiotherapy and immunotherapy resistance in tumors. A roughly 19-cycle PCR with a constant-region primer and V-primer adapter amplified TCRs. TCRdb reprocessed the reads via MiXCR and lists one record per CDR3 protein. The table records fewer than 60,000 distinct CDR3 sequences, 10% to 15% of them present only once. As for time point: before trial treatment. The sequences come from PBMCs, collected before treatment. The receptors originated from a female donor with ovarian cancer.

This clonotype has only a few counts. This chain links TRBV12-3 or TRBV12-4 with TRBJ2-3; a possible D gene is TRBD2 (6 bases). The CDR3 runs 15 residues. Between the trimmed V and J ends, which lost 4 bases and 1 base, there was a span of 12 bases. CDR3 in amino acids: CASSSWDSGTDTQYF. DNA for the CDR3: TGTGCCAGCAGTTCCTGGGACTCTGGCACAGATACGCAGTATTTT.

This clonotype was observed many times. V is TRBV11-2 and J is TRBJ2-1; the D gene is possibly TRBD1 (5 bases). The CDR3 is made up of 13 amino acids. CDR1 is SGHAT and CDR2 is FQNNGV in the germline V gene. Trimming stripped 5 bases from V and 6 bases from J, with 11 bases between. Written as DNA, the CDR3 is TGTGCCAGCAGCCTAGGGGCGCGCAATGAGCAGTTCTTC. Its translation is CASSLGARNEQFF.

In its sample, this clonotype was seen many times. The V and J genes are TRBV19 and TRBJ1-1; D gene unclear. CDR1 is LNHDA, CDR2 SQIVND, per germline (reference sequence). The CDR3 extends over 14 amino acids. Trimming stripped 0 bases from V and 1 base from J, with 6 bases between. This CDR3 is CASSIDPGNTEAFF. The CDR3 DNA reads TGTGCCAGTAGTATAGATCCGGGGAACACTGAAGCTTTCTTT.

This clonotype has a count of ten or more. V usage is TRBV6-4 and J usage is TRBJ2-1; 10 positions match TRBD2. Germline CDR1 is MRHNA and CDR2 is SNTAGT. V trimming: 3 bases; J trimming: 6 bases; junction bases outside the gene matches: 8. The CDR3 spans 16 residues. The CDR3 DNA reads as TGTGCCAGCAGTGAGCAACTAGCGGGGCCTGGCAATGAGCAGTTCTTC. Protein: CASSEQLAGPGNEQFF.

The sample holds many counts of this clonotype. The rearrangement links TRBV11-2 to TRBJ1-5; D is unresolved. Trimming pared 2 bases from V and 0 bases from J, leaving 5 bases between. The CDR3 spans 14 residues. CDR1 is SGHAT, CDR2 FQNNGV, per germline. The CDR3 spells CASSLSDSNQPQHF. CDR3 in DNA: TGTGCCAGCAGCTTATCGGATAGCAATCAGCCCCAGCATTTT.

This clonotype was seen a few times. This chain links TRBV18 with TRBJ1-1; D is undetermined. In germline, CDR1 is KGHSH, CDR2 LQKENI. V dropped 3 bases and J dropped 0 bases, with 8 bases sitting between them. This CDR3 has 14 amino acids. The CDR3 loop is CASSPSQLNTEAFF. DNA of the CDR3: TGTGCCAGCTCACCGTCACAGCTGAACACTGAAGCTTTCTTT.

This clonotype was seen ten or more times. The chain is built from TRBV6-2 or TRBV6-3 and TRBJ2-7; weak D call: TRBD1 (6 bases). The V and J ends lost 0 bases and 0 bases respectively, with 9 bases between them. The CDR3 loop spans 15 amino acids. The germline CDR1 and CDR2 sequences are MNHEY and SVGEGT. CDR3 amino acids: CASSYSWDNSYEQYF. The CDR3 DNA follows: TGTGCCAGCAGTTACTCCTGGGACAACTCCTACGAGCAGTACTTC.

This clonotype was counted ten times or more. The chain employs TRBV18 and TRBJ2-3; 9 positions agree with TRBD2. The CDR3 totals 15 residues. The V gene end was trimmed by 2 bases and the J gene end by 1 base; junction bases not matched to a gene: 1. Germline V gene sequence: CDR1 KGHSH, CDR2 LQKENI. The CDR3 here is CASSPIAGGTDTQYF. The CDR3, as DNA: TGTGCCAGCTCACCAATAGCGGGAGGCACAGATACGCAGTATTTT.

Note on this clonotype: A single base separates this from a much larger clone, so it may be a read error. J is TRBJ2-7 and V is TRBV4-3, with D possibly matching TRBD2 (7 bases). The CDR3 spans 15 residues. Trimming took 4 bases from V and 0 from J, leaving 13 bases between them. Looked up from germline, CDR1 is LGHNA and CDR2 is YSLEER. Written as DNA, the CDR3 is TGCGCCAGCAGCCCTAACGGGGGGCCCTCCTACGAGCAGTACTTC. As protein: CASSPNGGPSYEQYF.

V usage is TRBV5-1 and J usage is TRBJ1-6, with a possible D match to TRBD1 (5 bases). The V gene lost 0 bases and the J gene lost 7 bases, with 11 bases spanning the gap. CDR1 SGHRS and CDR2 YFSETQ come from the germline V gene. This CDR3 is built from 15 residues. Here the CDR3 reads CASSLGDWDNSPLHF. In DNA, the CDR3 is TGCGCCAGCAGCTTGGGAGACTGGGACAATTCACCCCTCCACTTT.

This clonotype was observed at least ten times. This sequence joins TRBV28 and TRBJ1-5; D unclear. The CDR3 contains 13 residues. CDR1 and CDR2 from the germline V gene are MDHEN and SYDVKM. The V end was cut by 5 bases, the J end by 2 bases, with 7 bases between. CDR3 DNA: TGTGCCAGCAGTCGAAGGGGCAATCAGCCCCAGCATTTT. As protein: CASSRRGNQPQHF.

This clonotype was seen repeatedly, ten times or more. The chain is built from TRBV5-1 and TRBJ2-7, with D perhaps matching TRBD2 (6 bases). CDR1 and CDR2 (germline): SGHRS, YFSETQ. Trimming pared 6 bases from V and 3 bases from J, leaving 16 bases between. The CDR3 runs 14 residues. The CDR3 reads CASTRWRGIYEQYF. In DNA, the CDR3 is TGCGCCAGCACCCGTTGGAGGGGAATCTACGAGCAGTACTTC.

This clonotype was found many times. The V call is TRBV27, the J call TRBJ1-6; D is undetermined. This CDR3 is 16 amino acids long. The V end lost 7 bases, the J end lost 0 bases, and 13 bases lay between the germline ends. Germline loops: CDR1 MNHEY, CDR2 SMNVEV (reference sequence). The CDR3 spells CASTPGSGSYNSPLHF. The CDR3 DNA reads as TGTGCCAGCACCCCTGGATCGGGCTCCTATAATTCACCCCTCCACTTT.

There are many counts of this clonotype. The chain uses TRBV6-6 and TRBJ1-1; D not resolved. There are 12 residues in the CDR3. Germline values: CDR1 MNHNY, CDR2 SVGAGI (reference sequence). Between the trimmed V and J ends, which lost 6 bases and 2 bases, there was a span of 7 bases. This CDR3 reads CASREGNTEAFF. CDR3 in DNA: TGTGCCAGCAGGGAGGGCAACACTGAAGCTTTCTTT.

The chain links TRBV30 to TRBJ2-7; no definite D call. The germline V gene has CDR1 GTSNPN and CDR2 SVGIG (reference sequence). The CDR3 spans 12 residues. Trimming left V 5 bases short and J 1 base short, with 9 bases between. In DNA, the CDR3 is TGTGCCTGGGATGGCAGTTCCTACGAGCAGTACTTC. Translating gives CAWDGSSYEQYF.

Of note for this clonotype: A read error is the likely source, as a far larger clone sits one nucleotide away. J is TRBJ1-5 and V is TRBV4-3, with D hard to call. V lost 0 bases and J 7 bases, leaving 10 bases between the germline ends. This CDR3 comprises 14 residues. CDR1 is LGHNA and CDR2 is YSLEER in the germline V gene. For the CDR3, the DNA is TGCGCCAGCAGCCAAGATTTCGTCAAACAGCCCCAGCATTTT. It specifies CASSQDFVKQPQHF.

This clonotype was seen ten or more times. V is TRBV10-3 and J is TRBJ2-7; D perhaps matches TRBD2 (5 bases). CDR3 length: 13 amino acids. Trimming removed 6 bases from V and 2 bases from J, with 11 bases in between. CDR1 is ENHRY, CDR2 SYGVKD, per germline. CDR3 nucleotides: TGTGCCATCAGCGAGGGATATACCTACGAGCAGTACTTC. Translating gives CAISEGYTYEQYF.

This clonotype was recorded many times. The chain carries TRBV12-5 and TRBJ2-1; D is undetermined. V was trimmed by 0 bases and J by 10 bases, leaving 7 bases between them. The length of the CDR3 is 12 residues. Germline lookup yields CDR1 LGHNT and CDR2 FRNRAP. The chain's CDR3 is CASGLVGNEQFF. For the CDR3, the DNA is TGTGCTAGTGGTTTGGTAGGAAACGAGCAGTTCTTC. Full variable domain (outside the CDR3, taken from reference TRBV12-5 and TRBJ2-1): DARVTQTPRHKVTEMGQEVTMRCQPILGHNTVFWYRQTMMQGLELLAYFRNRAPLDDSGMPKDRFSAEMPDATLATLKIQPSEPRDSAVYFCASGLVGNEQFFGPGTRLTVL.

Ten or more counts support this clonotype. The gene calls are TRBV21-1 and TRBJ2-1; the listed D gene, TRBD1, was not tested against the DNA. TRBV21-1 is a pseudogene locus. The CDR3 has 16 residues. As DNA, the CDR3 is TGTGCCAGCAGCAAAGCGGCAGGGGGAGGGTACAATGAGCAGTTCTTC. Encoded protein: CASSKAAGGGYNEQFF.

With regard to this clonotype: Given a far larger clone just one base away, this is likely a sequencing read error. This rearrangement joins TRBV10-3 to TRBJ2-1; a possible D gene is TRBD2 (6 bases). CDR1 and CDR2 from the germline V gene are ENHRY and SYGVKD. With 8 bases removed from V and 10 bases from J, the gap between germline ends came to 15 bases. The CDR3 totals 12 residues. CDR3 residues: CAIRGSNDEQFF. CDR3 DNA: TGTGCCATCCGGGGGTCTAACGACGAGCAGTTCTTC.

This clonotype was seen ten or more times. CDR3 nucleotides: TGTGCCACCAGTGATCCATGGACGGGGGCAGAAGCTTTCTTT. Translating gives CATSDPWTGAEAFF. The chain is built from TRBV24-1 and TRBJ1-1, with D tentatively TRBD1 (6 bases). Germline V lookup: CDR1 KGHDR, CDR2 SFDVKD. V was shortened by 3 bases and J by 8 bases, with 15 bases between the two germline ends. The CDR3 length is 14 residues.

V is TRBV21-1 and J is TRBJ1-1; whether TRBD1, the table's D call, matches the DNA was not checked. TRBV21-1 is recorded as a pseudogene. The CDR3 runs to 18 residues. CDR3 in amino acids: CASKGVQVRHSMNTEAFF. The CDR3 nucleotides read TGTGCCAGCAAAGGGGTACAGGTCCGCCATTCCATGAACACTGAAGCTTTCTTT.

This clonotype showed up many times. The rearrangement links TRBV7-3 to TRBJ2-2; D may be TRBD1 or TRBD2 (5 bases each). From germline, CDR1 is SGHTA and CDR2 FQGTGA. This CDR3 spans 15 amino acids. Trimming left V 5 bases short and J 0 bases short, with 10 bases between. Written as DNA, the CDR3 is TGTGCCAGCAGCCCCGGGACGGCGAACACCGGGGAGCTGTTTTTT. Protein product: CASSPGTANTGELFF.

This clonotype was seen many times. A much larger clone sits a single nucleotide away, making a read error possible. This sequence joins TRBV2 and TRBJ2-1, with 14 nucleotides matching TRBD2. The CDR3 sequence is 15 residues long. V dropped 4 bases and J dropped 6; count of bases not matched to a gene: 2. The germline V gene has CDR1 SNHLY and CDR2 FYNNEI. The CDR3, as DNA: TGTGCCAGCAGTGCGGGACTAGCGGGAGTCAATGAGCAGTTCTTC. Amino acids: CASSAGLAGVNEQFF.

This clonotype was seen many times. The chain employs TRBV3-1 and TRBJ1-1; the D gene is possibly TRBD1 (6 bases). CDR3 length equals 15 residues. Germline CDR1 LGHDT, CDR2 YNNKEL (reference sequence). Trimming pared 3 bases from V and 0 bases from J, leaving 11 bases between. CDR3 nucleotide sequence: TGTGCCAGCAGCCACGGACAGATTATGAACACTGAAGCTTTCTTT. Encoded protein: CASSHGQIMNTEAFF.

The sample holds many counts of this clonotype. This chain joins TRBV14 and TRBJ2-2; 7 bases map to TRBD2. Per the germline V gene, CDR1 is SGHDN and CDR2 is FVKESK. V shed 2 bases, J shed 6 bases, and the junction held 3 bases outside the gene matches. The CDR3 sequence is 14 residues long. The CDR3 region is CASSQFGGAGELFF. The DNA of the CDR3 is TGTGCCAGCAGCCAATTTGGGGGGGCCGGGGAGCTGTTTTTT.

There are many counts of this clonotype. The rearrangement joins TRBV3-1 to TRBJ2-7, with 10 positions matching TRBD1. The CDR3 spans 13 residues. J gave up 11 bases and V 0 bases, and 4 bases lay outside the gene matches. In germline, CDR1 is LGHDT, CDR2 YNNKEL (reference sequence). The CDR3: CASSQEGGQGKYF. For the CDR3, the DNA is TGTGCCAGCAGCCAAGAGGGGGGACAGGGGAAGTACTTC.